Below are 9 T cell receptor beta chains sequenced from a single sample in a study of radiation and T cells in renal cell carcinoma. Documented time point: baseline pretreatment blood. Regarding treatment: 15 Gy SBRT to primary tumor, nephrectomy 4 weeks later. Profiling relied on immunoSEQ multiplex PCR, and the TCRdb table lists in-frame clones only, not all of them. The sample lists 130,000 to 150,000 clones, about 88% seen once, with 3.5% to 5% in the top ten. The sample in question was blood, obtained from a patient whose treatment included radiotherapy and nephrectomy. These receptors all come from a woman between 65 and 79 years old with renal cell carcinoma.

The chain uses TRBV19 and TRBJ1-1; D gene ambiguous. This CDR3 has 15 residues. V was shortened by 7 bases and J by 1 base, with 16 bases between the two germline ends. Germline-derived CDR1 and CDR2 are LNHDA and SQIVND (reference sequence). Written as DNA, the CDR3 is TGTGCCAGTAAAGCGGACGGCACTACGAACACTGAAGCTTTCTTT. Translation: CASKADGTTNTEAFF.

The chain is built from TRBV5-1 and TRBJ2-2; D is possibly TRBD2 (5 bases). This CDR3 has 16 residues. Germline loops: CDR1 SGHRS, CDR2 YFSETQ. V lost 2 bases and J lost 1, with 12 bases in between. The CDR3 here is CASSLGSSRNTGELFF. CDR3 DNA: TGCGCCAGCAGCTTAGGCTCTAGCAGGAACACCGGGGAGCTGTTTTTT.

This clone was found a few times. The rearrangement links TRBV30 to TRBJ1-6; no firm D call. The V gene's germline CDR1 is GTSNPN and CDR2 SVGIG (reference sequence). V was shortened by 1 base and J by 14 bases, with 9 bases between the two germline ends. The CDR3 consists of 11 residues. CDR3 sequence (DNA): TGTGCCTGGAGTGGATATAAGGCCCTCCACTTT. Protein: CAWSGYKALHF.

This chain connects TRBV19 to TRBJ2-1; D is perhaps TRBD2 (6 bases). The CDR3 spans 12 residues. From germline, CDR1 is LNHDA and CDR2 SQIVND (reference sequence). V was shortened by 4 bases and J by 9 bases, with 10 bases between the two germline ends. The CDR3, as DNA: TGTGCCAGTAGTACGCGGGACTTTGAGCAGTTCTTC. This encodes CASSTRDFEQFF.

The gene calls are TRBV4-3 and TRBJ2-1, with D hard to call. In germline, CDR1 is LGHNA, CDR2 YSLEER. CDR3 size: 13 residues. V gave up 0 bases and J gave up 10 bases, with 10 bases separating them. The CDR3 reads CASSQDNIREQFF. The CDR3 region has the DNA TGCGCCAGCAGCCAAGATAATATCCGCGAGCAGTTCTTC.

V gene TRBV2 combines with J gene TRBJ1-5, with D hard to call. Germline V CDR1 and CDR2: SNHLY, FYNNEI. Between the trimmed V and J ends, which lost 7 bases and 2 bases, there was a span of 9 bases. The CDR3 runs to 13 residues. The CDR3 sequence: CASNRVGNQPQHF. The DNA of the CDR3 is TGTGCCAGCAATCGGGTTGGCAATCAGCCCCAGCATTTT.

Only a few counts were recorded for this clone. The CDR3 DNA follows: TGTGCCAGCAGCTTACTGAACATGAACACTGAAGCTTTCTTT. Its protein is CASSLLNMNTEAFF. V gene TRBV7-3 combines with J gene TRBJ1-1; D remains unclear. CDR1 and CDR2 from the germline V gene are SGHTA and FQGTGA. This CDR3 comprises 14 residues. With 2 bases removed from V and 0 bases from J, the gap between germline ends came to 7 bases.

This chain connects TRBV2 to TRBJ2-7, with 9 bases identical to TRBD2. Germline V gene data show CDR1 as SNHLY and CDR2 as FYNNEI. The trim removed 1 base at V and 0 bases at J, leaving 4 bases unmatched. This CDR3 is 16 amino acids long. As DNA, the CDR3 is TGTGCCAGCAGTGAAGAGGCGGGGGGGATCTCCTACGAGCAGTACTTC. Residues: CASSEEAGGISYEQYF. The entire variable domain, with the rest obtained from reference TRBV2 and TRBJ2-7, is as follows: EPEVTQTPSHQVTQMGQEVILRCVPISNHLYFYWYRQILGQKVEFLVSFYNNEISEKSEIFDDQFSVERPDGSNFTLKIRSTKLEDSAMYFCASSEEAGGISYEQYFGPGTRLTVT.

The V and J genes are TRBV2 and TRBJ1-5, with a weak D call TRBD1 (6 bases). V dropped 4 bases and J dropped 2 bases, with 9 bases sitting between them. The CDR3 sequence is 14 residues long. Germline assignment: CDR1 SNHLY and CDR2 FYNNEI. The CDR3 loop reads CASSGGAGNQPQHF. The CDR3 DNA sequence: TGTGCCAGCAGTGGGGGGGCAGGCAATCAGCCCCAGCATTTT.